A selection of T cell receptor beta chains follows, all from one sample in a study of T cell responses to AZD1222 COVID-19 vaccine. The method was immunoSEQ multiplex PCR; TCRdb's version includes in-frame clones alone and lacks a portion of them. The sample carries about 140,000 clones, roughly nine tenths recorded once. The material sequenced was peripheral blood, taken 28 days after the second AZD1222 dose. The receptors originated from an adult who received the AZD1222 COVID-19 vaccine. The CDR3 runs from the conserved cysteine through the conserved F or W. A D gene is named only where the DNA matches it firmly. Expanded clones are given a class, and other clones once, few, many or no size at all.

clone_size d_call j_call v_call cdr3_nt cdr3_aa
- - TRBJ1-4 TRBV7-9 TGTGCCAGCAGTTCCAATTCAAGGGGCGGGGAAAAACTGTTTTTT CASSSNSRGGEKLFF
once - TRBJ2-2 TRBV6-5 TGTGCCAGCAGTCGGGACGCCAAAGTTACCGGGGAGCTGTTTTTT CASSRDAKVTGELFF
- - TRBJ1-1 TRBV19 TGTGCCAGTAGGTTCAGGGGCATCACTGAAGCTTTCTTT CASRFRGITEAFF
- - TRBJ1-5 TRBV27 TGTGCCAGCAGCCCGTTTAGCAATCAGCCCCAGCATTTT CASSPFSNQPQHF
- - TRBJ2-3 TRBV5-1 TGCGCCAGCAGCTTAGCGGACCACACAGATACGCAGTATTTT CASSLADHTDTQYF
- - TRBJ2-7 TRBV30 TGTGCCTGGAGTGTAGTGTCCTCCTACGAGCAGTACTTC CAWSVVSSYEQYF
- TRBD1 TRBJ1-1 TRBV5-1 TGCGCCAGCAGCTTGGACAGGGGAAACACTGAAGCTTTCTTT CASSLDRGNTEAFF
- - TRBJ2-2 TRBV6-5 TGTGCCAGCAACCCCAGGGCCACCGGGGAGCTGTTTTTT CASNPRATGELFF
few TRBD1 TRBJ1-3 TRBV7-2 TGTGCCAGCAGCTCGACAGGGGGCCCTGGAAACACCATATATTTT CASSSTGGPGNTIYF
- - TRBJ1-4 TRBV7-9 TGTGCCAGCAGCTTTTCCCTTACCGGGGGCAGGGATGAAAAACTGTTTTTT CASSFSLTGGRDEKLFF
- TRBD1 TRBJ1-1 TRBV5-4 TGTGCCAGCAGCCATCCGGGACAGGGTATGAACACTGAAGCTTTCTTT CASSHPGQGMNTEAFF
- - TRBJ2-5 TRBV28 TGTGCCAGCAATCCATACGTACAGGCCGACGTAGGGACCCAGTACTTC CASNPYVQADVGTQYF
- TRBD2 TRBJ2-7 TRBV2 TGTGCCAGCAGTGCCCAGGCTAGCGGTGTCTACGAGCAGTACTTC CASSAQASGVYEQYF
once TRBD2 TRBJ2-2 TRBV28 TGTGCCAGCAGTTTATTAAAACTAGCGGGACTTAATCCCACCGGGGAGCTGTTTTTT CASSLLKLAGLNPTGELFF
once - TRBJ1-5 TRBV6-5 TGTGCCAGCAGTTATCTGGGCGAGGGGCAGCCCCAGCATTTT CASSYLGEGQPQHF
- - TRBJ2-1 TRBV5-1 TGCGCCAGCAGCTTACTGCGGGACAACAATGAGCAGTTCTTC CASSLLRDNNEQFF
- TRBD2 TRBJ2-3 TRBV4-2 TGTGCCAGCAGCCAAGTCCCGACTTTTAGGCTAGCGGACCCAGTCACAGATACGCAGTATTTT CASSQVPTFRLADPVTDTQYF
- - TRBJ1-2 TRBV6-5 TGTGCCAGCAGTTACGGGGGTTACTATGGCTACACCTTC CASSYGGYYGYTF
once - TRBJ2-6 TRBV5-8 TGTGCCCATGAGGGGCTTGGGGCCAACGTCCTGACTTTC CAHEGLGANVLTF
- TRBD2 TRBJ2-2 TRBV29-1 TGCAGCGTTGTTAGTAGCGGGAGGTTTCCCGGGGAGCTGTTTTTT CSVVSSGRFPGELFF
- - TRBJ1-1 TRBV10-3 TGTGCCATCAGTGAGGGACAGTTGGGAGCTTTCTTT CAISEGQLGAFF
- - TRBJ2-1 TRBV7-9 TGTGCCAGCAGCTATCGGACAGAGCGACGGGAGCAGTTCTTC CASSYRTERREQFF
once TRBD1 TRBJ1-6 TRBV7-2 TGTGCCAGCAGCCCGGACAGGGCAAATTCACCCCTCCACTTT CASSPDRANSPLHF